These T cell receptor beta chains were read from a single sample in a study of blood T cell repertoires in COVID-19. TCRdb's copy holds only in-frame clones and misses some; the assay was immunoSEQ multiplex PCR. This sample has 330,000 or so clones; roughly 86% occur once, and the top ten carry approximately 1%. The specimen sequenced was PBMCs or T cells enriched from blood (not recorded which). The receptors stem from a woman aged 25 to 45 who had been exposed to COVID-19. Each CDR3 is given with its conserved first and last residue. The D gene is left open where the match is weak. Clone size, where shown, is once, few, many, or a class for clones that have expanded.

d_gene	abundance	j_gene	v_gene	CDR3aa	CDR3nt
.	.	TRBJ2-7	TRBV15	CATSVRQYYEQYF	TGTGCCACCAGCGTACGACAGTACTACGAGCAGTACTTC
TRBD2	.	TRBJ2-7	TRBV4-1	CASSQERGVAGAQRYYYEQYF	TGCGCCAGCAGCCAAGAAAGGGGAGTAGCGGGAGCCCAACGGTATTACTACGAGCAGTACTTC
TRBD1	.	TRBJ1-3	TRBV6-5	CASSSGQGSRNTIYF	TGTGCCAGCAGTAGTGGACAGGGGTCGAGAAACACCATATATTTT
.	.	TRBJ2-7	TRBV7-7	CASSLGAGPSYEQYF	TGTGCTAGCAGCTTAGGGGCAGGGCCCTCCTACGAGCAGTACTTC
TRBD1	once	TRBJ1-3	TRBV11-3	CASSPRTGGNTIYF	TGTGCCAGCAGCCCTAGGACAGGGGGAAACACCATATATTTT
TRBD2	.	TRBJ2-1	TRBV5-1	CASSLTGTSSNEQFF	TGCGCCAGCAGCTTGACCGGGACTAGTAGCAATGAGCAGTTCTTC
TRBD2	.	TRBJ2-7	TRBV19	CASSIGPSGSRGEQYF	TGTGCCAGTAGTATAGGGCCTAGCGGGAGTCGAGGCGAGCAGTACTTC
TRBD1	once	TRBJ2-3	TRBV9	CASSVDLTGGTQYF	TGTGCCAGCAGCGTAGATTTGACAGGGGGTACGCAGTATTTT
.	.	TRBJ2-7	TRBV5-1	CASSSDSYEQYF	TGCGCCAGCAGCTCGGACAGCTACGAGCAGTACTTC
TRBD2	.	TRBJ2-7	TRBV4-1	CASSQGTASGAYEQYF	TGCGCCAGCAGCCAGGGTACGGCTAGCGGCGCCTACGAGCAGTACTTC
TRBD1	.	TRBJ1-2	TRBV29-1	CSVRDRGPNYGYTF	TGCAGCGTGCGCGACAGGGGGCCTAACTATGGCTACACCTTC
TRBD1	.	TRBJ2-1	TRBV28	CASRNDRQGAVYEQFF	TGTGCCAGCAGAAACGACCGACAGGGGGCGGTCTATGAGCAGTTCTTC
TRBD2	.	TRBJ2-1	TRBV6-5	CASSGLAGTTNEQFF	TGTGCCAGCAGCGGACTAGCGGGCACCACAAATGAGCAGTTCTTC
.	.	TRBJ1-3	TRBV14	CASSQRGGGNTIYF	TGTGCCAGCAGCCAAAGGGGGGGCGGGAACACCATATATTTT
.	.	TRBJ2-1	TRBV5-6	CASSLAGVDEQFF	TGTGCCAGCAGCTTGGCGGGGGTGGATGAGCAGTTCTTC
.	.	TRBJ2-7	TRBV2	CASREGYEQYF	TGTGCCAGCAGAGAGGGCTACGAGCAGTACTTC
.	.	TRBJ1-5	TRBV28	CASSFSTRSFRTGYQPQHF	TGTGCCAGCAGTTTCTCGACCCGATCCTTCCGAACAGGGTATCAGCCCCAGCATTTT
.	.	TRBJ1-5	TRBV10-2	CASSETLHHQPQHF	TGCGCCAGCAGTGAAACGTTACATCATCAGCCCCAGCATTTT
.	few	TRBJ2-4	TRBV3-1/TRBV3-2	CASSQGRWEYF	TGTGCCAGCAGCCAGGGCCGTTGGGAGTACTTC
TRBD1	.	TRBJ2-7	TRBV28	CASSLPQRDRGSEQYF	TGTGCCAGCAGTTTACCCCAGCGGGACAGGGGCTCCGAGCAGTACTTC
.	.	TRBJ2-7	TRBV7-7	CASSAVGHETEVLYEQYF	TGTGCTAGCAGCGCTGTCGGCCACGAAACAGAAGTCCTCTACGAGCAGTACTTC
.	.	TRBJ2-7	TRBV5-1	CASSLDAGAEQYF	TGCGCCAGCAGCTTGGACGCGGGGGCGGAGCAGTACTTC